This TCR beta chain was documented in a study of T cell changes during pregnancy in multiple sclerosis. Sequenced by immunoSEQ multiplex PCR; TCRdb stores in-frame clones only, minus some. Of around 70,000 clones listed, roughly 93% were seen once; the top ten hold roughly 1.5%. This sample comprised peripheral blood, obtained in the third trimester of pregnancy. This sequence was found in a female donor with multiple sclerosis, enrolled in a pregnancy study.

Here the CDR3 DNA reads TGTGCCACCATCCGGGACAGGGGGACAGATACGCAGTATTTT. It specifies CATIRDRGTDTQYF. The chain has TRBV15 and TRBJ2-3; 11 bases fit TRBD1. The V segment lost 7 bases and the J segment 3 bases; nucleotides outside the gene matches: 3. Germline assignment: CDR1 LNHNV and CDR2 YYDKDF (reference sequence). The CDR3 has 14 amino acids.